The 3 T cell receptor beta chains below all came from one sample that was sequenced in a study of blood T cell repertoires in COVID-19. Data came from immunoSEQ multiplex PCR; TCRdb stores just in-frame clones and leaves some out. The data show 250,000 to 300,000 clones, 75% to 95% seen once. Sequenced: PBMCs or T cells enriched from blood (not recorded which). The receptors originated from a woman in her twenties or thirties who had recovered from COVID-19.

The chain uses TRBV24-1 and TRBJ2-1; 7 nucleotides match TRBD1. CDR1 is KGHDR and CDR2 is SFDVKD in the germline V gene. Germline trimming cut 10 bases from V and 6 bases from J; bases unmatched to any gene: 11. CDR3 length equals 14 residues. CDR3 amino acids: CATKPRTGFNEQFF. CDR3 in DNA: TGTGCCACAAAACCCCGGACAGGCTTCAATGAGCAGTTCTTC.

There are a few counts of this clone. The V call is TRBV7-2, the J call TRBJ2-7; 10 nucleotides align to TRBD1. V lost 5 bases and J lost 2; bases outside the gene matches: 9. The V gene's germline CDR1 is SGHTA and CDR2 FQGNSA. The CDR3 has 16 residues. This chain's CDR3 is CASSVNWDRGAYEQYF. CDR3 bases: TGTGCCAGCAGCGTTAATTGGGACAGGGGAGCCTACGAGCAGTACTTC.

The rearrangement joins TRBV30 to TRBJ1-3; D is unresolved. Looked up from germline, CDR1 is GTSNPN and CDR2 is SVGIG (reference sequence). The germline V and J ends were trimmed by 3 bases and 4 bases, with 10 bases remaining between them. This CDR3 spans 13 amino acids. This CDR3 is CAWSLNRGNTIYF. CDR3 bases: TGTGCCTGGAGCCTCAATCGGGGAAACACCATATATTTT.